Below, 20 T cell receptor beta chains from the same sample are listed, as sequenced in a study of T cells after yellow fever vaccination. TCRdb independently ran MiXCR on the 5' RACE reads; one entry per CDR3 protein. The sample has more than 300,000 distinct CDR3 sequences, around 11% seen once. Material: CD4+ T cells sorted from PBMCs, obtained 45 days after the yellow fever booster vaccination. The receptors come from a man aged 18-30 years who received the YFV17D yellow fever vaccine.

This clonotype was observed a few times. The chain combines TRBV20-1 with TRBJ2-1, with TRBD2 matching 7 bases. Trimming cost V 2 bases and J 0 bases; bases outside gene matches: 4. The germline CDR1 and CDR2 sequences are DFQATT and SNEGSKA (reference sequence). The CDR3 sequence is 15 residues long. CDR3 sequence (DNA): TGCAGTGCTAGAAGCGGGGCGAGCTCCTACAATGAGCAGTTCTTC. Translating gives CSARSGASSYNEQFF.

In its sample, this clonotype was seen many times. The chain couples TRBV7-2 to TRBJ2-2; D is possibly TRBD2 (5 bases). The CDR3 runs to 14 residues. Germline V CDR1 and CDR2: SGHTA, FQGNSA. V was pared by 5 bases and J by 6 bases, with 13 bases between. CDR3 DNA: TGTGCCAGCAGCCGGGTAGCGTCCGCCGGGGAGCTGTTTTTT. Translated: CASSRVASAGELFF. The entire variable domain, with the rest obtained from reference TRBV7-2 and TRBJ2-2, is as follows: GAGVSQSPSNKVTEKGKDVELRCDPISGHTALYWYRQSLGQGLEFLIYFQGNSAPDKSGLPSDRFSAERTGGSVSTLTIQRTQQEDSAVYLCASSRVASAGELFFGEGSRLTVL.

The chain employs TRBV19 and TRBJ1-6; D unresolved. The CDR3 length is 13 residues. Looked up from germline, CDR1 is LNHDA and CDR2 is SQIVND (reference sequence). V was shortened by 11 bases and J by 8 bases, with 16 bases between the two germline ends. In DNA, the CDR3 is TGTGCCGCGGGTCTGGGGAGCGATTCACCCCTCCACTTT. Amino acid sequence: CAAGLGSDSPLHF. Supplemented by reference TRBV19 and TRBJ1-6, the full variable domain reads DGGITQSPKYLFRKEGQNVTLSCEQNLNHDAMYWYRQDPGQGLRLIYYSQIVNDFQKGDIAEGYSVSREKKESFPLTVTSAQKNPTAFYLCAAGLGSDSPLHFGNGTRLTVT.

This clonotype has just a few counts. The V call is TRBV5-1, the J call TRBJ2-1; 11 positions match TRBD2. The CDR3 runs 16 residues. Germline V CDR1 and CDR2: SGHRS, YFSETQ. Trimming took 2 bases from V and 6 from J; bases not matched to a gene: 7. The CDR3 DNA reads TGCGCCAGCAGCTTTGTTAGCGGGGGGGCCTTCAATGAGCAGTTCTTC. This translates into CASSFVSGGAFNEQFF.

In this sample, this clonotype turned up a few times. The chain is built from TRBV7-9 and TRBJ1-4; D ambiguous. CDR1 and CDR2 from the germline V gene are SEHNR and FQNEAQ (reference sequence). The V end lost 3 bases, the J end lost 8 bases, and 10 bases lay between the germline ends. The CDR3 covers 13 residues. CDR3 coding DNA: TGTGCCAGCAGCTTTACGGTGGGGGAAAAACTGTTTTTT. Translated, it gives CASSFTVGEKLFF.

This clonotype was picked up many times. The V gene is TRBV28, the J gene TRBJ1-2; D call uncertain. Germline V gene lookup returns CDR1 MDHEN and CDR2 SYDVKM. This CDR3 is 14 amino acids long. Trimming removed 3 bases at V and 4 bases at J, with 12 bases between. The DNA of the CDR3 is TGTGCCAGCAGTTTGGGCAGGAGACCCTATGGCTACACCTTC. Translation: CASSLGRRPYGYTF.

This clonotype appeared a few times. The CDR3 is CASSPHSGPNEKLFF. The DNA of the CDR3 is TGTGCCAGCTCACCTCACAGCGGACCTAATGAAAAACTGTTTTTT. V gene TRBV18 combines with J gene TRBJ1-4; D ambiguous. The CDR3 sequence is 15 residues long. Looked up from germline, CDR1 is KGHSH and CDR2 is LQKENI. Trimming left V 3 bases short and J 3 bases short, with 11 bases between.

The CDR3 is CASSFDPSGVEQYF. For the CDR3, the DNA is TGTGCCAGCAGCTTCGACCCTAGCGGGGTCGAGCAGTACTTC. V and J are TRBV7-2 and TRBJ2-7, with TRBD2 matching 9 bases. This CDR3 is built from 14 residues. The germline V gene has CDR1 SGHTA and CDR2 FQGNSA. The ends lost 3 bases at V and 6 bases at J; junction bases unmatched: 6.

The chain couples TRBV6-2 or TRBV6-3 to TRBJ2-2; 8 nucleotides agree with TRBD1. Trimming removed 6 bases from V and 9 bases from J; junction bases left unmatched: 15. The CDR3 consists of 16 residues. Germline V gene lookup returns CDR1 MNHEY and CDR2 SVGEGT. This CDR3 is CASRRQGRERRRELFF. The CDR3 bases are TGTGCCAGCAGGCGACAGGGGCGGGAAAGGAGGCGGGAGCTGTTTTTT.

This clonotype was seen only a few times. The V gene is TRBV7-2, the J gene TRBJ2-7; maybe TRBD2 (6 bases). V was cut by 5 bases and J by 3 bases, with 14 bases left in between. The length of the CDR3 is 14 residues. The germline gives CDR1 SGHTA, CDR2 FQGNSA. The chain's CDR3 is CASSPSGTHYEQYF. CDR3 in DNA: TGTGCCAGCAGCCCCTCCGGGACTCACTACGAGCAGTACTTC.

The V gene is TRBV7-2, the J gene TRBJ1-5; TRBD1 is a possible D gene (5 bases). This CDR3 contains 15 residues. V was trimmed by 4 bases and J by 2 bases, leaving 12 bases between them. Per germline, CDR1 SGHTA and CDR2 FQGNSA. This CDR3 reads CASSSLGGRNQPQHF. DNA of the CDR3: TGTGCCAGCAGCTCCCTGGGGGGTCGCAATCAGCCCCAGCATTTT.

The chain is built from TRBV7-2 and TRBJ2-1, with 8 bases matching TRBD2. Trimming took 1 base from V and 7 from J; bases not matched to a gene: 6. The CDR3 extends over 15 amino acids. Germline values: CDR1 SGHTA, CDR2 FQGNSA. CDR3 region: CASSLGRGGQNEQFF. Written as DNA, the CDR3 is TGTGCCAGCAGCTTAGGCCGGGGGGGCCAAAATGAGCAGTTCTTC. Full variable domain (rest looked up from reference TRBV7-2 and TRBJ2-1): GAGVSQSPSNKVTEKGKDVELRCDPISGHTALYWYRQSLGQGLEFLIYFQGNSAPDKSGLPSDRFSAERTGGSVSTLTIQRTQQEDSAVYLCASSLGRGGQNEQFFGPGTRLTVL.

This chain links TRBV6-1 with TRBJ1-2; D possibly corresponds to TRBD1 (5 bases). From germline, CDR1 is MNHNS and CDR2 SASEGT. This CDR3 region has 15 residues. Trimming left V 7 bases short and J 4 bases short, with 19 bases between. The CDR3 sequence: CASKAGPARSYGYTF. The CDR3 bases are TGTGCCAGCAAGGCAGGGCCAGCGCGGAGCTATGGCTACACCTTC.

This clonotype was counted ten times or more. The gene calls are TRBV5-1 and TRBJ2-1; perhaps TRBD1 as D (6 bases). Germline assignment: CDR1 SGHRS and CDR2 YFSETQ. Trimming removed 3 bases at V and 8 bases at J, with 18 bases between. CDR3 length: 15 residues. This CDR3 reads CASSSTSGAGYEQFF. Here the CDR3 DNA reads TGCGCCAGCAGCTCAACTTCAGGGGCAGGGTATGAGCAGTTCTTC.

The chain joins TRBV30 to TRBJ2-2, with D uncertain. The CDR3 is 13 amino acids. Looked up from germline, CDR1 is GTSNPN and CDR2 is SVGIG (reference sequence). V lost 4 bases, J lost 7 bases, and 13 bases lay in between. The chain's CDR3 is CAWNRIGFGELFF. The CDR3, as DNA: TGTGCCTGGAACCGCATCGGCTTCGGGGAGCTGTTTTTT.

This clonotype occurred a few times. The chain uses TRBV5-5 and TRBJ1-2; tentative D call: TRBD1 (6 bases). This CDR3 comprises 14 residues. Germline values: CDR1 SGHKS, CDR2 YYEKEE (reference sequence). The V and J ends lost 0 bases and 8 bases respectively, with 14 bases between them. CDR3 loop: CASSLEWGARGYTF. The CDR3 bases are TGTGCCAGCAGCTTGGAATGGGGGGCGCGGGGCTACACCTTC.

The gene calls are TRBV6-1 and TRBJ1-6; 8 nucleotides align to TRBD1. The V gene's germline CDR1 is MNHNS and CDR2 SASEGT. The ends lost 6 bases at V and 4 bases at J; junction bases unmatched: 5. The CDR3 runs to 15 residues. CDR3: CASSPGTGYNSPLHF. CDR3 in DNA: TGTGCCAGCAGCCCCGGGACAGGATATAATTCACCCCTCCACTTT.

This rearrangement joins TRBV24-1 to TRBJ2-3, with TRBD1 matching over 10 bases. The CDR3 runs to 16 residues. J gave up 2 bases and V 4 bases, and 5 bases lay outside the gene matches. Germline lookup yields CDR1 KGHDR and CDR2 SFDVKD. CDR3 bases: TGTGCCACCAGTGACACCGGGACAGGGGACACAGATACGCAGTATTTT. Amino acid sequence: CATSDTGTGDTDTQYF.

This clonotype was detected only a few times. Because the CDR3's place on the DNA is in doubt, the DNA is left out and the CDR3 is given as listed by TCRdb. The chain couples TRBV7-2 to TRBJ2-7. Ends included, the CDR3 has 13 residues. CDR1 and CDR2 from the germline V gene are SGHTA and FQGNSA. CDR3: CASSLSGRAGQYF.

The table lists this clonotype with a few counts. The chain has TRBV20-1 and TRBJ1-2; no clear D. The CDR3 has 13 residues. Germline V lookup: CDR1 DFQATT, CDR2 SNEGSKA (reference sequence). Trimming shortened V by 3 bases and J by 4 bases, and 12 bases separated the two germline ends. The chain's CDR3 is CSARGLEGYGYTF. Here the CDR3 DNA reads TGCAGTGCTAGGGGCCTGGAGGGCTATGGCTACACCTTC.